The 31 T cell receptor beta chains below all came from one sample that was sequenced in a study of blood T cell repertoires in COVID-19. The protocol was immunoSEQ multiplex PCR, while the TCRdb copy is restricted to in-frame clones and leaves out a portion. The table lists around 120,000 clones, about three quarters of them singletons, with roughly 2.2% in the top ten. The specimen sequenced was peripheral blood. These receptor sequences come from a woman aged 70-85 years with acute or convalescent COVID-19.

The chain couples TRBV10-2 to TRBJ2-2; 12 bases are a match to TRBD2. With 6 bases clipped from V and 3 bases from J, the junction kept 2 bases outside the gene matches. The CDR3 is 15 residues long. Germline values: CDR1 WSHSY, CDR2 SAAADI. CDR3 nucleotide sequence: TGCGCCAGCAGGACTAGCGGGAGCCACACCGGGGAGCTGTTTTTT. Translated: CASRTSGSHTGELFF.

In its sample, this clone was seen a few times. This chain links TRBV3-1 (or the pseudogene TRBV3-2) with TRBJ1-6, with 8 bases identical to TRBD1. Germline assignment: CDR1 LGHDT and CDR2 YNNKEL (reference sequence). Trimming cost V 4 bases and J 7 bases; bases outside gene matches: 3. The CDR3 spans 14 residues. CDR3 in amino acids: CASSPRQGNSPLHF. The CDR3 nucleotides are TGTGCCAGCAGCCCTCGACAGGGGAATTCACCCCTCCACTTT.

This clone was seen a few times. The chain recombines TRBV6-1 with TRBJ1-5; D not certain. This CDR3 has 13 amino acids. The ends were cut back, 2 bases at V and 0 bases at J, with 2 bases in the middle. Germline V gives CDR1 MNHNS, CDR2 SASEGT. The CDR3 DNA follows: TGTGCCAGCAGTGAACGTAGCAATCAGCCCCAGCATTTT. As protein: CASSERSNQPQHF.

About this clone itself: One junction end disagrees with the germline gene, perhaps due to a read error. This CDR3 is CASSQRTTGVNF. CDR3 DNA sequence: TGTGCCAGCAGTCAACGGACTACGGGGGTTAACTTC. J is TRBJ2-5 and V is TRBV6-2 or TRBV6-3, with D possibly TRBD2 on 6 matching bases. In germline, CDR1 is MNHEY, CDR2 SVGEGT. The CDR3 spans 12 residues.

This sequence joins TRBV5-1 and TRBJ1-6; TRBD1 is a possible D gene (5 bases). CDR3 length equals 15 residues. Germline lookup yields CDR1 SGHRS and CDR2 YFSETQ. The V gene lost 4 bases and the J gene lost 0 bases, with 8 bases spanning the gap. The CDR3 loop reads CASSGGLSYNSPLHF. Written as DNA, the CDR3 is TGCGCCAGCAGCGGGGGACTCTCCTATAATTCACCCCTCCACTTT.

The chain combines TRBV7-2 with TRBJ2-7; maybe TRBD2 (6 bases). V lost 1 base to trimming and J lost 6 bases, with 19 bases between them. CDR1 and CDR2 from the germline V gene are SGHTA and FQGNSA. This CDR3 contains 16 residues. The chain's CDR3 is CASSLVGRNHGVEQYF. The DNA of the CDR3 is TGTGCCAGCAGCTTAGTTGGGAGGAACCATGGGGTCGAGCAGTACTTC.

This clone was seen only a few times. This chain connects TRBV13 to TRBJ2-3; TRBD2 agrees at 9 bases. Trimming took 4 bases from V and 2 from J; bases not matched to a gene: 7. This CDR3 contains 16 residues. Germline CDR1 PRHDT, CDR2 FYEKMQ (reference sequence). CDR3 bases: TGTGCCAGCAGCTCGAAAAGCGGGGGGTACACAGATACGCAGTATTTT. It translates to CASSSKSGGYTDTQYF.

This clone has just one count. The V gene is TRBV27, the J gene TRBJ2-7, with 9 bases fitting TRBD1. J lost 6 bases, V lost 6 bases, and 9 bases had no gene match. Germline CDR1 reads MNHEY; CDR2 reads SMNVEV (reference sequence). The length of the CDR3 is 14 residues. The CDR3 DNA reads TGTGCCAGCAGGCGGCATGACAGGGGGGGCGAGCAGTACTTC. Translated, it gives CASRRHDRGGEQYF.

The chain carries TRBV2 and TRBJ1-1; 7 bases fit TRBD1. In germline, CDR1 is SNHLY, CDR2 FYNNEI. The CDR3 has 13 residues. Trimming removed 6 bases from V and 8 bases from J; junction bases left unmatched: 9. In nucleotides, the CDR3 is TGTGCCAGCAGAGTGACAGGGTATGAAGAAGCTTTCTTT. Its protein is CASRVTGYEEAFF.

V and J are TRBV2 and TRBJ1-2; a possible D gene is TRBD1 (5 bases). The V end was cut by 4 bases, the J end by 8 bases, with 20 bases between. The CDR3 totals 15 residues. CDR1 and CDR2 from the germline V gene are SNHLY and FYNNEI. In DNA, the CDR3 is TGTGCCAGCAGTGTTGGTTTCGGGGGGTCGGAGGGCTACACCTTC. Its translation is CASSVGFGGSEGYTF.

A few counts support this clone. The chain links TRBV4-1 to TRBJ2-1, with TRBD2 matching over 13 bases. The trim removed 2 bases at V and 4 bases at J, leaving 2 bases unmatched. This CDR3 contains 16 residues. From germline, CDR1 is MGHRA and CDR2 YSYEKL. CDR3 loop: CASSQPTSGRYNEQFF. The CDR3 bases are TGCGCCAGCAGCCAACCGACTAGCGGGAGGTACAATGAGCAGTTCTTC.

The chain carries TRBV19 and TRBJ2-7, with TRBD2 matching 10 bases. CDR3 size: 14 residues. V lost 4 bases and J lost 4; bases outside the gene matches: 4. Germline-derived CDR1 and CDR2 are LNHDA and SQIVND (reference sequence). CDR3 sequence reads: CASSRLAGVYEQYF. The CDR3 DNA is TGTGCCAGTAGTAGGCTAGCGGGGGTGTACGAGCAGTACTTC.

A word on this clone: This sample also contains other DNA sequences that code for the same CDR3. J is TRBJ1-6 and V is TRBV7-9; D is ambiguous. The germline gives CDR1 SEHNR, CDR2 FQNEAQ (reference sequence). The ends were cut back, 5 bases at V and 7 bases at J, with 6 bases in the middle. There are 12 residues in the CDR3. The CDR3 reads CASSRQNSPLHF. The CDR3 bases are TGTGCCAGCAGCCGTCAGAATTCACCCCTCCACTTT. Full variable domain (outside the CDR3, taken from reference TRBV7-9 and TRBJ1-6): DTGVSQNPRHKITKRGQNVTFRCDPISEHNRLYWYRQTLGQGPEFLTYFQNEAQLEKSRLLSDRFSAERPKGSFSTLEIQRTEQGDSAMYLCASSRQNSPLHFGNGTRLTVT.

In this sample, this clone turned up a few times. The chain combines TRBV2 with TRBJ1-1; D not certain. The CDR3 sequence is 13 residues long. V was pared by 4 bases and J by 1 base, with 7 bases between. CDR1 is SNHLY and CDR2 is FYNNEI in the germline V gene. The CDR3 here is CASSVRQNTEAFF. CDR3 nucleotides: TGTGCCAGCAGTGTTAGACAGAACACTGAAGCTTTCTTT.

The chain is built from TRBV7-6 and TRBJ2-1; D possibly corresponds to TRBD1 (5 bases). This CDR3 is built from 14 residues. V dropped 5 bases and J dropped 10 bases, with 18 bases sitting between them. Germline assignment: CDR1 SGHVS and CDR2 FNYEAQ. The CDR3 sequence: CASSPPSRAGEQFF. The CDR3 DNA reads TGTGCCAGCAGCCCCCCCTCTAGGGCAGGGGAGCAGTTCTTC.

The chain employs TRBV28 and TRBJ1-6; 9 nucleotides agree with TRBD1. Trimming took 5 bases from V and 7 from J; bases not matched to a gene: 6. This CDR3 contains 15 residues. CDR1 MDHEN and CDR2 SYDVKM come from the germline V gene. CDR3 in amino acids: CASSGGTGTNSPLHF. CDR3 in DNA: TGTGCCAGCAGTGGGGGGACAGGGACCAATTCACCCCTCCACTTT.

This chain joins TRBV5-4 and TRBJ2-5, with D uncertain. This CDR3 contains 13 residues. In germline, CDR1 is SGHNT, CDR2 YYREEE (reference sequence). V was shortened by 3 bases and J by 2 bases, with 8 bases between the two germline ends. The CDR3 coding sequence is TGTGCCAGCAGCTACTCTAGGCAAGAGACCCAGTACTTC. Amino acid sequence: CASSYSRQETQYF. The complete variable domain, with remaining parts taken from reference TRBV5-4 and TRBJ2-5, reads ETGVTQSPTHLIKTRGQQVTLRCSSQSGHNTVSWYQQALGQGPQFIFQYYREEENGRGNFPPRFSGLQFPNYSSELNVNALELDDSALYLCASSYSRQETQYFGPGTRLLVL.

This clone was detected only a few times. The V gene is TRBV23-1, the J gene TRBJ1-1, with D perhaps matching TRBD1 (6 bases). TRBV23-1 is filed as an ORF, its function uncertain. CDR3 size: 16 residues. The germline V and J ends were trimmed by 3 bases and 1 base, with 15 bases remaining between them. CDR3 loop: CASSQTPGTPNTEAFF. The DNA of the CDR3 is TGCGCCAGCAGTCAGACGCCCGGGACACCGAACACTGAAGCTTTCTTT.

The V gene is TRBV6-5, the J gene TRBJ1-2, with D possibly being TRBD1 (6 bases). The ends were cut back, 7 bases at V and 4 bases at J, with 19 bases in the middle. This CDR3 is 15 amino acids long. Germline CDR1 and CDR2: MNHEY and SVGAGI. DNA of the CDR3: TGTGCCAGCATCAGAAGCACAGGGTCCCTCTATGGCTACACCTTC. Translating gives CASIRSTGSLYGYTF.

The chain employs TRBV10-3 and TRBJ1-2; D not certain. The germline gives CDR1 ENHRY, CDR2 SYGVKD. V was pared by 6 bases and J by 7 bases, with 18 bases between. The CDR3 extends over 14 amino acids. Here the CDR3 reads CAIRGSQEATGYTF. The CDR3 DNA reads TGTGCCATCAGGGGAAGTCAGGAGGCAACTGGCTACACCTTC.

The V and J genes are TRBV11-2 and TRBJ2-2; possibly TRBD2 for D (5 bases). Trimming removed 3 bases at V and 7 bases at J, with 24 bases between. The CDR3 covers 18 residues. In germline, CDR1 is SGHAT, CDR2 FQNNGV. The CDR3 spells CASSLRVVGAIGLGELFF. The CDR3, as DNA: TGTGCCAGCAGCTTGAGGGTCGTGGGAGCCATTGGTCTCGGGGAGCTGTTTTTT.

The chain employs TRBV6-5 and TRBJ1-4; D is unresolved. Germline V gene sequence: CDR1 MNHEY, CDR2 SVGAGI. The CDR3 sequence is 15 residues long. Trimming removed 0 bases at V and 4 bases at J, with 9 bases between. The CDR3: CASSYSRHVNEKLFF. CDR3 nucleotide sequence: TGTGCCAGCAGTTACTCCAGACACGTTAATGAAAAACTGTTTTTT.

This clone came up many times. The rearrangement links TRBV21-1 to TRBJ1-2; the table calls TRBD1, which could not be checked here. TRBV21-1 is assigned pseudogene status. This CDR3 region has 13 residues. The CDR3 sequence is CASSKVQNYGYTF. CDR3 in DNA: TGTGCCAGCAGCAAAGTACAGAACTATGGCTACACCTTC.

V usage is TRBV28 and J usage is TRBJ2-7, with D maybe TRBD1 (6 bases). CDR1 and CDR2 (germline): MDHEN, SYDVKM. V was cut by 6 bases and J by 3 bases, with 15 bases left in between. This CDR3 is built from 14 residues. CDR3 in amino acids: CASRAPGQYYEQYF. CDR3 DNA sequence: TGTGCCAGCAGGGCCCCCGGACAGTACTACGAGCAGTACTTC.

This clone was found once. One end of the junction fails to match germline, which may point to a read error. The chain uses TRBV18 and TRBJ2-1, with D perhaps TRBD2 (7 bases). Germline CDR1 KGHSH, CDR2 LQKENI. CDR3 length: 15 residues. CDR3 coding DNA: TGTGCCAGCGCACCCGCGGGGGCTCCGGACAATGAGCAGTTCTTC. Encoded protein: CASAPAGAPDNEQFF.

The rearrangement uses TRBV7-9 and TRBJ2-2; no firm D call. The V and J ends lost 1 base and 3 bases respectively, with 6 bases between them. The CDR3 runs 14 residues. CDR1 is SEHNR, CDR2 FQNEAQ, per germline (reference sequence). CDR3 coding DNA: TGTGCCAGCAGCTTAGAAACGGACACCGGGGAGCTGTTTTTT. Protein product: CASSLETDTGELFF.

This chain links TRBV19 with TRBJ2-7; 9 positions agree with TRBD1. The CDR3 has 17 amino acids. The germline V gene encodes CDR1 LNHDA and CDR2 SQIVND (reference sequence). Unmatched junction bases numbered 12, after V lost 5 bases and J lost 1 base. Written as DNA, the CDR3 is TGTGCCAGTAGTCCCCCGGGACAGGGAAGTCGGTCCTACGAGCAGTACTTC. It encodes CASSPPGQGSRSYEQYF.

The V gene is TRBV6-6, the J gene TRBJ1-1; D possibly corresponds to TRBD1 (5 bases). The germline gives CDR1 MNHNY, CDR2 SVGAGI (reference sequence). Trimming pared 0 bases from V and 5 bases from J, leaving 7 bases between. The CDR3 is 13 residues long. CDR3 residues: CASSYSGGTEAFF. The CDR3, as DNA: TGTGCCAGCAGTTACTCGGGGGGTACTGAAGCTTTCTTT.

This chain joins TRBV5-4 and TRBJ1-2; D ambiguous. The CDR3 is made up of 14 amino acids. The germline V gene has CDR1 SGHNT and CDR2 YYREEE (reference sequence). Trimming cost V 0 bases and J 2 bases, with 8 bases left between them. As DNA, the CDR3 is TGTGCCAGCAGCTTGGGCCAGGTCAACTATGGCTACACCTTC. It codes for CASSLGQVNYGYTF. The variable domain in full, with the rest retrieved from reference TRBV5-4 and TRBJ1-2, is ETGVTQSPTHLIKTRGQQVTLRCSSQSGHNTVSWYQQALGQGPQFIFQYYREEENGRGNFPPRFSGLQFPNYSSELNVNALELDDSALYLCASSLGQVNYGYTFGSGTRLTVV.

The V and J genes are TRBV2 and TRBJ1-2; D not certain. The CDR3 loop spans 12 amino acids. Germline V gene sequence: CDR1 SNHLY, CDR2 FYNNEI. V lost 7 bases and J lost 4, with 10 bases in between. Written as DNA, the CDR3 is TGTGCCAGCACCGAGGTCTCCTATGGCTACACCTTC. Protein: CASTEVSYGYTF.

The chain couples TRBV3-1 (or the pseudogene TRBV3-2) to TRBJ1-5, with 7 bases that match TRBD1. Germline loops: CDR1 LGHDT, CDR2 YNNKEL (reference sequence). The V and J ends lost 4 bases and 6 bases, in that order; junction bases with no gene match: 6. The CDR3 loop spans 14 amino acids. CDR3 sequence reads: CASSPDRESQPQHF. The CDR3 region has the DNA TGTGCCAGCAGCCCCGACAGGGAAAGTCAGCCCCAGCATTTT.